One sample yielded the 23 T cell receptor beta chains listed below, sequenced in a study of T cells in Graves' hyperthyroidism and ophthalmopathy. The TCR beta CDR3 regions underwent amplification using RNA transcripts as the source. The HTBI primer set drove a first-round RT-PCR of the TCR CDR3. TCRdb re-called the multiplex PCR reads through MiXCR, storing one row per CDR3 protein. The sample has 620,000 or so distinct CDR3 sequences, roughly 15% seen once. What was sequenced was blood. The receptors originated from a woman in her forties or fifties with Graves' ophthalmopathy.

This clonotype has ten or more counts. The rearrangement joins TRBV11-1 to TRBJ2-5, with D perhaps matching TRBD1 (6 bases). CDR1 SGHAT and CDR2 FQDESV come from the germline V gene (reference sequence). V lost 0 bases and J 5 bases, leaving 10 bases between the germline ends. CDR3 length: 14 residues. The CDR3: CASSLAYRVETQYF. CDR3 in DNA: TGTGCCAGCAGCTTAGCGTACAGGGTGGAGACCCAGTACTTC.

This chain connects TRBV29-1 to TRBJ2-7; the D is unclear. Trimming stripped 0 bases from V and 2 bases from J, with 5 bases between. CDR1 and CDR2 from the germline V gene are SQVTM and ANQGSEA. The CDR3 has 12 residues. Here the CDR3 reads CSVEEGAYEQYF. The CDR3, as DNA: TGCAGCGTTGAAGAAGGTGCCTACGAGCAGTACTTC.

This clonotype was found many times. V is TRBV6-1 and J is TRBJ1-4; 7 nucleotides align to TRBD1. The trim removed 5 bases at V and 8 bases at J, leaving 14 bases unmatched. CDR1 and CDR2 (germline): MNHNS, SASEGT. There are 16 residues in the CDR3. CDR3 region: CASSLGTAPGMEKLFF. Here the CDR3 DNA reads TGTGCCAGCAGTTTGGGGACAGCCCCCGGGATGGAAAAACTGTTTTTT.

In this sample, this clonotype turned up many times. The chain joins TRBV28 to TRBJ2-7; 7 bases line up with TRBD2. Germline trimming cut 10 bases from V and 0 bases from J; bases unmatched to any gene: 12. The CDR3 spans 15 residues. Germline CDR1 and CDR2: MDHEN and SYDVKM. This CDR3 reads CATIGIAGRSYEQYF. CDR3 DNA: TGTGCCACTATTGGGATAGCGGGCCGCTCCTACGAGCAGTACTTC.

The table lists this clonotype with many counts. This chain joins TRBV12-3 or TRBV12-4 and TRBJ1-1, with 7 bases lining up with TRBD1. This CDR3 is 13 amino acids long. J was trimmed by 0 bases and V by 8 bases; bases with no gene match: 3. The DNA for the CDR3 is TGTGCCAGCCTGGGACAGTTGAACACTGAAGCTTTCTTT. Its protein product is CASLGQLNTEAFF.

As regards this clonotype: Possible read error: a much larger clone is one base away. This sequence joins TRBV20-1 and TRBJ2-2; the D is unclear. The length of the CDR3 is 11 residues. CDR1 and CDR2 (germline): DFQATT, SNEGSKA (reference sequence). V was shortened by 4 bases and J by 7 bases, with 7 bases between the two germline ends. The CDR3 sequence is CSAKESGELFF. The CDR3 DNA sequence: TGCAGTGCTAAAGAAAGCGGGGAGCTGTTTTTT.

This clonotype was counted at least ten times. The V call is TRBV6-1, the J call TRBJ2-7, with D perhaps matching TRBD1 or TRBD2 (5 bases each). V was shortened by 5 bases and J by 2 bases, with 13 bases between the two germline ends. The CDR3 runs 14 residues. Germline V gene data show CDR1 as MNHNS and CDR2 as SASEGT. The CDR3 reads CASSRGRETYEQYF. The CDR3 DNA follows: TGTGCCAGCAGTAGAGGCAGGGAGACCTACGAGCAGTACTTC.

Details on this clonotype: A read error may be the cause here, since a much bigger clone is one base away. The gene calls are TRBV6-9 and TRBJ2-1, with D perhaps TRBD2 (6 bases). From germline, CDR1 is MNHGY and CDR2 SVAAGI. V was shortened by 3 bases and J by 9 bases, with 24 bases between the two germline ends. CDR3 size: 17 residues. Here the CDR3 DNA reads TGTGCCAGCAGTTACCCACGACTAGAGGGAGAGTTGGGTGAGCAGTTCTTC. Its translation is CASSYPRLEGELGEQFF.

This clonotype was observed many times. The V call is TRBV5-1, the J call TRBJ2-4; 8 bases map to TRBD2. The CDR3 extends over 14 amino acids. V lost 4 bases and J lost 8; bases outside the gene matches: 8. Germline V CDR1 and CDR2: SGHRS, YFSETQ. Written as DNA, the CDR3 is TGCGCCAGCAGCCACCGGGGGGGCGCTGACATTCAGTACTTC. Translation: CASSHRGGADIQYF. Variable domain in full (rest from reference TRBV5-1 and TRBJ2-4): KAGVTQTPRYLIKTRGQQVTLSCSPISGHRSVSWYQQTPGQGLQFLFEYFSETQRNKGNFPGRFSGRQFSNSRSEMNVSTLELGDSALYLCASSHRGGADIQYFGAGTRLSVL.

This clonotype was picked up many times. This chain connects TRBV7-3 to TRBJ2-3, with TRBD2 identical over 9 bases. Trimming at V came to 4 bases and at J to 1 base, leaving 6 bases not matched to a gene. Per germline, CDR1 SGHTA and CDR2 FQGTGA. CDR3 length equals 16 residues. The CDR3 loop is CASSSKRTSGTDTQYF. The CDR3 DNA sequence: TGTGCCAGCAGCTCTAAGCGGACTAGCGGCACAGATACGCAGTATTTT.

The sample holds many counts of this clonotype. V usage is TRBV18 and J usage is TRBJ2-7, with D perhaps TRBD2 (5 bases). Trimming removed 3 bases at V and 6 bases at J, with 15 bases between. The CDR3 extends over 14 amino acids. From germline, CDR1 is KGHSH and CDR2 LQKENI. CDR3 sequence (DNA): TGTGCCAGCTCACCTATTCTAGCCTCCGGCGAGCAGTACTTC. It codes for CASSPILASGEQYF.

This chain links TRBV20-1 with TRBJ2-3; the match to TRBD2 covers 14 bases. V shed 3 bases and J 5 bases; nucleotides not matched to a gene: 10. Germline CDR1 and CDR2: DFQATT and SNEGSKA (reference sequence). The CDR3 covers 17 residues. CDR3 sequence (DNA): TGCAGTGCTAGTTGGTGGGGACTAGCGGGAGTTGTAGATACGCAGTATTTT. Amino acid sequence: CSASWWGLAGVVDTQYF.

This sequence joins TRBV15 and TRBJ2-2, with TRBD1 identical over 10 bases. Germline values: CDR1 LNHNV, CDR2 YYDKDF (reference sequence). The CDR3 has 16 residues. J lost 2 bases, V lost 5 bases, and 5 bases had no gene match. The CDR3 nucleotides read TGTGCCACCAGCCCCGACAGGGGGCTCAACACCGGGGAGCTGTTTTTT. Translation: CATSPDRGLNTGELFF. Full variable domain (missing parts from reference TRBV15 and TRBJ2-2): DAMVIQNPRYQVTQFGKPVTLSCSQTLNHNVMYWYQQKSSQAPKLLFHYYDKDFNNEADTPDNFQSRRPNTSFCFLDIRSPGLGDTAMYLCATSPDRGLNTGELFFGEGSRLTVL.

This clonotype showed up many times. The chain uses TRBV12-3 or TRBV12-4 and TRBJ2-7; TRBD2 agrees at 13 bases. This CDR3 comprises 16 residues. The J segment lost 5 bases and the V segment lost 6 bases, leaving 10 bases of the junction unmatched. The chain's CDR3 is CASRDGVTSGRNEQYF. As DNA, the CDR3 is TGTGCCAGCAGGGACGGCGTGACTAGCGGGAGGAACGAGCAGTACTTC.

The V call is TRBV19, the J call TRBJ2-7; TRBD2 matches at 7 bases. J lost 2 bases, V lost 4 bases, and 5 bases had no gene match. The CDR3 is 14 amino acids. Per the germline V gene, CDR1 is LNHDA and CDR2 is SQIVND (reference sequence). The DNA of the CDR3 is TGTGCCAGTAGTAGGCTAGCGGCCACCTACGAGCAGTACTTC. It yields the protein CASSRLAATYEQYF.

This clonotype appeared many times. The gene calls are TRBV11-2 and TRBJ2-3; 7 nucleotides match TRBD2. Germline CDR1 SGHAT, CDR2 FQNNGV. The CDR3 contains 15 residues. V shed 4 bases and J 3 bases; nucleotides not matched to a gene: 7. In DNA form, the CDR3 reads TGTGCCAGCAGCTCGCCGGGACTATTTACAGATACGCAGTATTTT. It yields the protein CASSSPGLFTDTQYF.

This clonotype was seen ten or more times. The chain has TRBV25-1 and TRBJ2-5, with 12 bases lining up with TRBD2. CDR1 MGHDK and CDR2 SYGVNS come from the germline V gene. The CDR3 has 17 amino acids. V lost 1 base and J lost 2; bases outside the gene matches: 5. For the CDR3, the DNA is TGTGCCAGCAGTGAATCTTCCCTAGCGGGAGGGCAAGAGACCCAGTACTTC. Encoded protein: CASSESSLAGGQETQYF.

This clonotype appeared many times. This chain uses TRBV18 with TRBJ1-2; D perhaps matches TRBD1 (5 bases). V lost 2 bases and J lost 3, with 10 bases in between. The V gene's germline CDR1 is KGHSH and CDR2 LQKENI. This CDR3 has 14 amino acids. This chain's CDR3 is CASSPSRDDYGYTF. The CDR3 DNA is TGTGCCAGCTCACCAAGCAGGGATGACTATGGCTACACCTTC.

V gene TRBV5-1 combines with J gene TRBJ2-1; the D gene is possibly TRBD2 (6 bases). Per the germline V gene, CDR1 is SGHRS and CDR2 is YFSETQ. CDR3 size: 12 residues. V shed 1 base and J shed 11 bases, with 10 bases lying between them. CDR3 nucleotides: TGCGCCAGCAGCTTGCGGCGGGATAAGCAGTTCTTC. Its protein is CASSLRRDKQFF.

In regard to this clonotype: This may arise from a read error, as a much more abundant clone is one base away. Written as DNA, the CDR3 is TGTGCCGGCAGTCCCTACTGGGGACTAGCGGGAGATAAGCCGATTGAGACCCAGTACTTC. This encodes CAGSPYWGLAGDKPIETQYF. J is TRBJ2-5 and V is TRBV28; the match to TRBD2 covers 14 bases. The CDR3 is made up of 20 amino acids. Germline V lookup: CDR1 MDHEN, CDR2 SYDVKM.

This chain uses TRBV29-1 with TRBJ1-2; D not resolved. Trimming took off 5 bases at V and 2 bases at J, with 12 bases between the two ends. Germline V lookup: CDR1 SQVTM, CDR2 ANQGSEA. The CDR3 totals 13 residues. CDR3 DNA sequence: TGCAGCGTTAGGGAAGCATCCAACTATGGCTACACCTTC. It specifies CSVREASNYGYTF.

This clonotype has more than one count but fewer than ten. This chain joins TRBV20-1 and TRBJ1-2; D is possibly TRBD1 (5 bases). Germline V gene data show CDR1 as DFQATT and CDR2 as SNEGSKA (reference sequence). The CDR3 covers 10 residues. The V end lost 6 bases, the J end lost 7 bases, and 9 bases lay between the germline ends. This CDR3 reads CSAPGGGYTF. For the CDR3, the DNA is TGCAGTGCCCCCGGGGGTGGCTACACCTTC.

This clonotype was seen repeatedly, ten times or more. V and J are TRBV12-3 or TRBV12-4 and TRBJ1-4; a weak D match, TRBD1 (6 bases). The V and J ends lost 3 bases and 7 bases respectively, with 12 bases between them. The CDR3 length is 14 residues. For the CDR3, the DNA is TGTGCCAGCAGTTTCTCCAACAGGGCTGAAAAACTGTTTTTT. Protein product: CASSFSNRAEKLFF.